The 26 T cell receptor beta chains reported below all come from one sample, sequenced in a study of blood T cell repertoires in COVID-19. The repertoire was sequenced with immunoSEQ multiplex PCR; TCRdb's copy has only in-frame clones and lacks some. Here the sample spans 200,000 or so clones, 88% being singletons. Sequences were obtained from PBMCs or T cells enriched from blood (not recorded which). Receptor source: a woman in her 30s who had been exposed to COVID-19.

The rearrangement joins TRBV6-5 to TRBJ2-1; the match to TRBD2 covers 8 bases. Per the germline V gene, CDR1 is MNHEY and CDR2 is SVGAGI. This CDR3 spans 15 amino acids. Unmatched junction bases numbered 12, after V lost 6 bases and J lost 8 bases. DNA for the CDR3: TGTGCCAGCAGCCTATTAAGGAGCGGGAGCGATGAGCAGTTCTTC. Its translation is CASSLLRSGSDEQFF.

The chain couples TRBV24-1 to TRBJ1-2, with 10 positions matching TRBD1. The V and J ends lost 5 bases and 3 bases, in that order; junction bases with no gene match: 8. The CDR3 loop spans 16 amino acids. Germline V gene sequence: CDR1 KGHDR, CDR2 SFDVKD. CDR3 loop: CATSAPGTGADYGYTF. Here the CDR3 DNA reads TGTGCCACCAGTGCGCCCGGGACAGGGGCAGACTATGGCTACACCTTC.

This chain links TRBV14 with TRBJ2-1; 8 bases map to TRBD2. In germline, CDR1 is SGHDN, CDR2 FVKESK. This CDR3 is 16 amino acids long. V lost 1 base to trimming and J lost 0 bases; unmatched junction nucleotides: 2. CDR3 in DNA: TGTGCCAGCAGCCAAGTAAGCGGGAGCTCCTACAATGAGCAGTTCTTC. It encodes CASSQVSGSSYNEQFF. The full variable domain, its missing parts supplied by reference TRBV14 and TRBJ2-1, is EAGVTQFPSHSVIEKGQTVTLRCDPISGHDNLYWYRRVMGKEIKFLLHFVKESKQDESGMPNNRFLAERTGGTYSTLKVQPAELEDSGVYFCASSQVSGSSYNEQFFGPGTRLTVL.

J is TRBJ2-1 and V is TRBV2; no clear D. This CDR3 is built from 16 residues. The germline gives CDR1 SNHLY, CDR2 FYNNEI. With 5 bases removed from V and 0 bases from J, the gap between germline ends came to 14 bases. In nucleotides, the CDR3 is TGTGCCAGCAGTTACGACTTACTAAGCTCCTACAATGAGCAGTTCTTC. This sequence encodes CASSYDLLSSYNEQFF.

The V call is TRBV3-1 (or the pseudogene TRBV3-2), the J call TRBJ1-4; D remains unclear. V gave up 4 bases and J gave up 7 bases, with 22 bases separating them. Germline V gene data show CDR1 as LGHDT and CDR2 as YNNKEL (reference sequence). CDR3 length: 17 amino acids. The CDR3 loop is CASSRRIPAVGGEKLFF. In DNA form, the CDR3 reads TGTGCCAGCAGCCGGCGGATTCCAGCCGTTGGCGGTGAAAAACTGTTTTTT.

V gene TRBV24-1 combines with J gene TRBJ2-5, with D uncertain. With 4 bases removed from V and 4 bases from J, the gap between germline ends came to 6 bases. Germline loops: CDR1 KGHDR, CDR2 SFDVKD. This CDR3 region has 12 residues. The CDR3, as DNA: TGTGCCACCAGTGAAGCTTCAGAGACCCAGTACTTC. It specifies CATSEASETQYF.

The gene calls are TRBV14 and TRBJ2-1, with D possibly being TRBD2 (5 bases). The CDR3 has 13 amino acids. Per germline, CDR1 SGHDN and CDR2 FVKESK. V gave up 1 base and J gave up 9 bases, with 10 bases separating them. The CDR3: CASSQVVGGEQFF. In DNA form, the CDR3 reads TGTGCCAGCAGCCAAGTGGTAGGAGGTGAGCAGTTCTTC.

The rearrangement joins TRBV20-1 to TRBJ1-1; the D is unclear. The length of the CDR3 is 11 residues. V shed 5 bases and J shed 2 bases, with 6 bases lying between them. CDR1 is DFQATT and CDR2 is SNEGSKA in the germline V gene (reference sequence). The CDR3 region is CSAQINTEAFF. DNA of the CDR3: TGCAGTGCTCAGATTAACACTGAAGCTTTCTTT.

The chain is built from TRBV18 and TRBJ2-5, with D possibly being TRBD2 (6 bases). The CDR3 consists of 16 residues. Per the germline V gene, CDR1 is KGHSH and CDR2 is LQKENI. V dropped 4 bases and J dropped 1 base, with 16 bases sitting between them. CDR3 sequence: CASSRPRVGGQETQYF. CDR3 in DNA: TGTGCCAGCTCACGGCCGAGGGTCGGGGGCCAAGAGACCCAGTACTTC.

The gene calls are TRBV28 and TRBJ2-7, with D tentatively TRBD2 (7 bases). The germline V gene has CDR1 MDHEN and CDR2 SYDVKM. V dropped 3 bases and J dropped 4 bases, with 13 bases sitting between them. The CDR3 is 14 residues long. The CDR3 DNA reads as TGTGCCAGCAGTTTGGTTGGGGGGGCGTACGAGCAGTACTTC. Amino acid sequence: CASSLVGGAYEQYF.

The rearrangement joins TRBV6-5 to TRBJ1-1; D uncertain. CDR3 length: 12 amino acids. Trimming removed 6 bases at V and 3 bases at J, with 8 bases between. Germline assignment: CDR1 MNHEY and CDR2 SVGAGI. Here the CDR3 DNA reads TGTGCCAGCAGCCGATCGGACACTGAAGCTTTCTTT. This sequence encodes CASSRSDTEAFF.

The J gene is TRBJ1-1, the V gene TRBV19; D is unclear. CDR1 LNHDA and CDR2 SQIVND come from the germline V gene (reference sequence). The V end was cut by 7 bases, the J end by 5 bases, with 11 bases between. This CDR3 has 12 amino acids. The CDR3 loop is CASTRLYTEAFF. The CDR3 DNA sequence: TGTGCCAGTACCCGTCTATATACTGAAGCTTTCTTT.

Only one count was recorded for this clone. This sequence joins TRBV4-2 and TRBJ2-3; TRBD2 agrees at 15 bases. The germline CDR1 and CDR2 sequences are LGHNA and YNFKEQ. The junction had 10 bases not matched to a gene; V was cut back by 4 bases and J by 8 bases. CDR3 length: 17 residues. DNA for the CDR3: TGTGCCAGCAGCCCGGGACTAGCGGGAGGTGCGGTTGGTACGCAGTATTTT. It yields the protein CASSPGLAGGAVGTQYF.

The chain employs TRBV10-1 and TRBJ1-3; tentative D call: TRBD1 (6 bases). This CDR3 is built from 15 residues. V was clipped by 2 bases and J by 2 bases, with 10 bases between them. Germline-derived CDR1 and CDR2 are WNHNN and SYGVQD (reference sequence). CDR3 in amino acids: CASSEDRNTGNTIYF. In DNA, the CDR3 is TGCGCCAGCAGTGAGGACAGGAACACTGGAAACACCATATATTTT.

CDR3 bases: TGCAGCGTCTTCAAGGGGTGGAACACTGAAGCTTTCTTT. It yields the protein CSVFKGWNTEAFF. The J gene is TRBJ1-1, the V gene TRBV29-1; perhaps TRBD1 as D (5 bases). The CDR3 has 13 residues. Looked up from germline, CDR1 is SQVTM and CDR2 is ANQGSEA. V was clipped by 6 bases and J by 1 base, with 12 bases between them.

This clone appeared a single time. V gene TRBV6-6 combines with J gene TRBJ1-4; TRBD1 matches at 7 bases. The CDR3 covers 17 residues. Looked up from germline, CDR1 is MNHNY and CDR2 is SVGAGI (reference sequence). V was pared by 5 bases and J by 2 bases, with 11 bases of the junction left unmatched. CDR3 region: CASSPGTASRTNEKLFF. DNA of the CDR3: TGTGCCAGCAGTCCCGGGACAGCATCTCGGACTAATGAAAAACTGTTTTTT.

DNA of the CDR3: TGTGCCAGCAGCTTAGTCGGTCAGGGGAATTCACCCCTCCACTTT. Its translation: CASSLVGQGNSPLHF. The chain recombines TRBV7-3 with TRBJ1-6, with D perhaps TRBD1 (6 bases). Germline loops: CDR1 SGHTA, CDR2 FQGTGA. This CDR3 contains 15 residues. V was pared by 2 bases and J by 7 bases, with 12 bases between.

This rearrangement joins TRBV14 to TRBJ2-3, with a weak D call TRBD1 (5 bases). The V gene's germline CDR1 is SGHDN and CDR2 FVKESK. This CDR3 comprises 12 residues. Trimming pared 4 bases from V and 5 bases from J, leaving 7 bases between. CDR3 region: CASSPQGDTQYF. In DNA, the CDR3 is TGTGCCAGCAGCCCTCAGGGAGATACGCAGTATTTT.

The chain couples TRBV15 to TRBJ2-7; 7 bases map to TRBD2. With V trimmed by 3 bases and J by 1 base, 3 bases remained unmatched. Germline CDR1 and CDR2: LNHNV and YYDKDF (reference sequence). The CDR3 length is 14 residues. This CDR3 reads CATSRIAGSYEQYF. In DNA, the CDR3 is TGTGCCACCAGCAGGATAGCGGGTTCCTACGAGCAGTACTTC.

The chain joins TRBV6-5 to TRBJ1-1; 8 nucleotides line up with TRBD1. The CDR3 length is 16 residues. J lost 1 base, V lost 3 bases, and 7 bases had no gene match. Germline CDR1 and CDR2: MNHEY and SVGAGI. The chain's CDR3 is CASSYKGTGRNTEAFF. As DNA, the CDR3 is TGTGCCAGCAGTTATAAAGGGACAGGCCGGAACACTGAAGCTTTCTTT.

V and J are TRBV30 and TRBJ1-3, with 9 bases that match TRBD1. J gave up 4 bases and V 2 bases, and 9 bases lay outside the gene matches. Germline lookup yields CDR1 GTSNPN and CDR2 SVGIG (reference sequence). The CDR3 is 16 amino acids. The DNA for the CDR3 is TGTGCCTGGAGTACCTCCGTCGGGACAGGGGGAAACACCATATATTTT. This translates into CAWSTSVGTGGNTIYF.

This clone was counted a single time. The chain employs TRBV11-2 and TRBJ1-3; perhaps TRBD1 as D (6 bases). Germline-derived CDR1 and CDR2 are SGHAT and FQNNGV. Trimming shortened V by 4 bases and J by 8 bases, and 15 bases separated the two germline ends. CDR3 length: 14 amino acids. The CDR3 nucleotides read TGTGCCAGCAGCTCGACACAGGGTTCATACACCATATATTTT. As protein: CASSSTQGSYTIYF.

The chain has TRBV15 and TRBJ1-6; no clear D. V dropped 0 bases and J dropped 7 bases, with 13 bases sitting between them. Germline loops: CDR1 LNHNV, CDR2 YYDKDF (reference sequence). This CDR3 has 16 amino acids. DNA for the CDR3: TGTGCCACCAGCAGAGATTATTGGACTGGAAATTCACCCCTCCACTTT. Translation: CATSRDYWTGNSPLHF.

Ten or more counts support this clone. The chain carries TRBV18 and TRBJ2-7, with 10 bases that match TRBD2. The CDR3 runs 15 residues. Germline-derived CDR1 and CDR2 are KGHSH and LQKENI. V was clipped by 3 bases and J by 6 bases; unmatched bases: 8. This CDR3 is CASSPLAGEGGEQYF. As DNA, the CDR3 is TGTGCCAGCTCACCCCTAGCGGGAGAGGGCGGCGAGCAGTACTTC.

CDR3 protein: CASSLDRGPWWNEQFF. CDR3 nucleotide sequence: TGCGCCAGCAGCCTTGACAGGGGGCCCTGGTGGAATGAGCAGTTCTTC. The V call is TRBV5-1, the J call TRBJ2-1; 10 bases are a match to TRBD1. Germline CDR1 is SGHRS and CDR2 is YFSETQ. This CDR3 has 16 amino acids. The trim removed 4 bases at V and 7 bases at J, leaving 11 bases unmatched.

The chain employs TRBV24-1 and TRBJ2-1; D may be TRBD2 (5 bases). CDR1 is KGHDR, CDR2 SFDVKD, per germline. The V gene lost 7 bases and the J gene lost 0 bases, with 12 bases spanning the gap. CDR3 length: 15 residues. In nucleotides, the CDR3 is TGTGCCACCAGCTCAGCGGCCAGCTCCTACAATGAGCAGTTCTTC. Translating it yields CATSSAASSYNEQFF.